This T cell receptor (beta chain) is from a study of blood T cell repertoires in COVID-19. Study context: Spain, Italy and the United States supplied samples that represented acute and convalescent COVID-19. Sources were T cells, B-cell-depleted T cells, or PBMCs; the material itself was cDNA or gDNA.

As handled by the study authors: Amplification from reference gene primers served as the basis for estimated nucleated cell counts. Method: immunoSEQ multiplex PCR; TCRdb's copy keeps in-frame clones and lacks some. That table supplies the V and J calls and clone size; D and trimming were determined from the DNA. Here the sample spans approximately 120,000 clones, roughly 84% being singletons. The sequenced material came from peripheral blood. The clonotype originates from a woman aged 45-65 years with acute or convalescent COVID-19.

CDR3 in DNA: TGTGCCAGCAGCCTCACAGGTATTCTTGAGCAGTTCTTC. It yields the protein CASSLTGILEQFF. The rearrangement uses TRBV3-1 (or the pseudogene TRBV3-2) and TRBJ2-1; the D gene is possibly TRBD1 (5 bases). CDR1 and CDR2 (germline): LGHDT, YNNKEL (reference sequence). This CDR3 is built from 13 residues. With 4 bases removed from V and 9 bases from J, the gap between germline ends came to 13 bases.